The present T cell receptor (beta chain) was sequenced within a study of blood T cell repertoires in COVID-19. In the study overall: Donors in the United States, Italy and Spain gave samples during acute or convalescent COVID-19.

Trimming shortened V by 2 bases and J by 10 bases, and 17 bases separated the two germline ends. There are 14 residues in the CDR3. In germline, CDR1 is MNHEY, CDR2 SVGEGT. Some clones are missing from TCRdb's copy, which holds only in-frame ones; the method was immunoSEQ multiplex PCR. There are about 60,000 clones in the sample; 88% occur only once, and 3% to 4.5% lies in the top ten. The sequence was collected from a man in his 70s with acute or convalescent COVID-19. The V and J genes are TRBV6-2 or TRBV6-3 and TRBJ2-5; perhaps TRBD1 as D (6 bases). The specimen sequenced was peripheral blood. The CDR3: CASSYEGQVSLQYF. DNA of the CDR3: TGTGCCAGCAGTTACGAGGGACAAGTTTCCCTCCAGTACTTC.